One T cell receptor (beta chain) is described in this entry. What it binds is not known. Autoimmune disease history or systemic immunosuppression excluded patients. The length of the CDR3 is 15 residues. CDR1 and CDR2 (germline): MNHEY, SMNVEV (reference sequence). The V and J ends lost 5 bases and 1 base respectively, with 14 bases between them. This record comes from a study of OX40 agonist ivuxolimab in advanced cancers. General observations from the study: Among the lowest peripheral clonal expansion occurred in 0.1-3.0 mg/kg partial responders.

Produced via immunoSEQ multiplex PCR; TCRdb's table is partial and in-frame only. The sample holds about 35,000 clones, 80% to 95% seen once. The V gene is TRBV27, the J gene TRBJ1-1, with D unclear. Sequencing used CD4+ or CD8+ T cells sorted from blood, obtained in a trial of the OX40 agonist ivuxolimab. The TCR sequence derives from an adult with an advanced solid tumor such as melanoma, head and neck, liver or kidney cancer. The CDR3 bases are TGTGCCAGCAGTCGTCCCGGGGAAACGAACACTGAAGCTTTCTTT. Translated: CASSRPGETNTEAFF.